This TCR beta chain derives from a study of somatic mutations in cytotoxic T cells in rheumatoid arthritis (dated by TCRdb to the late 2010s). In the study overall: Patient peripheral blood (around 30 ml EDTA) was drawn right after diagnosis and before any treatment started. The study asked whether expanded CD8+ T-cell clones in newly diagnosed, untreated rheumatoid arthritis carry somatic mutations, and used TCRB deep sequencing to characterize clonality. Patients and controls did not essentially differ in median age, which was nearly identical between the groups. TCRB deep sequencing was performed for 65 rheumatoid arthritis patients and 20 healthy controls. Some V beta antibody-stained T-cell populations were flow-sorted on a FACSAria II or Sony SH800 at nearly 100% purity, and sorted V beta1+ cells also underwent TCRB sequencing. Summary of the overall study and its limitations: The slight underrepresentation of TRBV07 in patients was not corrected for multiple comparisons. CD8+ T-cell clonality in rheumatoid arthritis patients was not significantly different from that in age-matched healthy controls. In 8 of 65 patients the largest CD8+ clone exceeded 20% of CD8+ cells, and several identical CD8+ TCRB sequences were shared between blood and synovial fluid. An increase of CD8+ clonality with age was seen in patients (Spearman r ~ 0.49) but not in healthy controls. It was unknown which antigens the expanded CD8+ clones targeted, and their absence from virus-specific databases did not exclude viral specificity.

Cut back by 5 bases and 6 bases, the V and J ends lie 7 bases apart. For CDR1 and CDR2, the germline V gene (reference sequence) lists SEHNR and FQNEAQ. Including the terminal cysteine and phenylalanine, the CDR3 comprises 11 residues. Solely the CDR3 DNA is kept, with 33 bases framed from the first base. Genomic DNA underwent TCRB CDR3 sequencing using the immunoSEQ assay. Regarding the original processing steps: Only a few patient CD8+ clones larger than 1% matched published virus-specific TCRB sequences when compared against them. The analyses included only productive TCRB rearrangements. Clonality was expressed as a Shannon entropy-based productive clonality index, with each clone defined by a unique TCRB CDR3 sequence. The template counts of each clone relative to the total templates per sample were used to calculate repertoire overlap between two samples. V-gene usage from TCRB sequencing and V-gene usage measured by flow cytometry were correlated (Spearman r of approximately 0.59). Not all clones reach the TCRdb copy of this immuneACCESS table, which keeps in-frame sequences only. Checked studies attribute under half of the gap to unresolved V genes and leave the rest unexplained. For V, J and clone size, that table is used; D and trimming come from the DNA. The sample records approximately 13,000 clones, roughly three quarters of which are singletons. Roughly 7% of the sample lies in the top ten.

Turning to this clone: Its antigen is not yet known. No much larger clone exists at a distance of one base, and base qualities are not known.

CD4+ and CD8+ cells were isolated by positive magnetic bead selection on an AutoMACS, and purity was checked by flow cytometry. Initial screening for clonal expansions relied on flow cytometry with a TCR V beta antibody panel, after which sorted CD8+ fractions underwent TCRB deep sequencing for characterization. Ficoll-Paque PLUS density gradient separation was used to isolate peripheral blood mononuclear cells. Nucleospin Tissue or Tissue XS kits were used to extract DNA from CD4-enriched, CD8-enriched or PBMC samples, and a Qubit 2.0 fluorometer was used for quantification. The TCR sequence derives from an adult with rheumatoid arthritis. Input material: CD8+ T cells sorted from blood. The chain is made from TRBV7-9 and TRBJ1-2, with TRBD1 tentatively as D gene (5 bases match). The nucleotides read TGTGCCAGCAGCGGCAGGGATGGCTACACCTTC. It is translated as CASSGRDGYTF. Joined to the reference TRBV7-9 and TRBJ1-2 proteins, this CDR3 gives the full variable domain: DTGVSQNPRHKITKRGQNVTFRCDPISEHNRLYWYRQTLGQGPEFLTYFQNEAQLEKSRLLSDRFSAERPKGSFSTLEIQRTEQGDSAMYLCASSGRDGYTFGSGTRLTVV.